A single sample gave rise to the 19 T cell receptor beta chains below, sequenced in a study of beta chain features in type 1 diabetes. TCRB transcripts that were expressed got sequenced, as all of the isolated RNA had been reverse transcribed. Libraries were prepared by immunoSEQ multiplex PCR; TCRdb keeps only in-frame clonotypes and omits some of them. This sample has roughly 150,000 clones; around 8% occur once, and the top ten carry about 0.6%. The specimen sequenced was central memory CD4+ T cells from blood. The source of these receptors is a young man in good health.

This clone has only a few counts. CDR3 amino acids: CASSPTSEGNNEQFF. DNA of the CDR3: TGTGCCAGCTCACCTACTAGCGAGGGCAACAATGAGCAGTTCTTC. V gene TRBV18 combines with J gene TRBJ2-1, with TRBD2 matching 7 bases. The V segment lost 3 bases and the J segment 5 bases; nucleotides outside the gene matches: 7. The CDR3 is made up of 15 amino acids. Germline-derived CDR1 and CDR2 are KGHSH and LQKENI.

This clone was found a few times. V is TRBV6-1 and J is TRBJ2-1; TRBD1 might be the D (5 bases). Germline CDR1 and CDR2: MNHNS and SASEGT. The CDR3 length is 13 residues. Trimming pared 2 bases from V and 9 bases from J, leaving 11 bases between. The CDR3 sequence: CASSERGRGEQFF. The CDR3 DNA reads TGTGCCAGCAGTGAAAGAGGAAGGGGTGAGCAGTTCTTC.

This clone was counted many times. Other DNA sequences from this sample encode an identical CDR3 as well. The rearrangement uses TRBV7-3 and TRBJ2-2, with TRBD1 matching 7 bases. Germline loops: CDR1 SGHTA, CDR2 FQGTGA. The length of the CDR3 is 15 residues. V trimming: 5 bases; J trimming: 0 bases; junction bases outside the gene matches: 3. The CDR3 region has the DNA TGTGCCAGCAGCCCCGGGACAGCGAACACCGGGGAGCTGTTTTTT. Its protein product is CASSPGTANTGELFF.

This chain connects TRBV28 to TRBJ2-5; perhaps TRBD1 as D (5 bases). The CDR3 sequence is 13 residues long. Trimming took off 6 bases at V and 3 bases at J, with 11 bases between the two ends. The V gene's germline CDR1 is MDHEN and CDR2 SYDVKM. The CDR3 reads CASRAAGKETQYF. DNA of the CDR3: TGTGCCAGCAGGGCGGCAGGGAAAGAGACCCAGTACTTC.

The rearrangement uses TRBV19 and TRBJ1-1; D uncertain. The CDR3 extends over 14 amino acids. The germline V gene encodes CDR1 LNHDA and CDR2 SQIVND (reference sequence). V was trimmed by 0 bases and J by 5 bases, leaving 10 bases between them. CDR3 sequence (DNA): TGTGCCAGTAGTATAGATCTGGGGAGTACTGAAGCTTTCTTT. It specifies CASSIDLGSTEAFF.

The J gene is TRBJ2-1, the V gene TRBV5-1, with 7 nucleotides matching TRBD1. This CDR3 spans 14 amino acids. The trim removed 9 bases at V and 5 bases at J, leaving 11 bases unmatched. CDR1 is SGHRS and CDR2 is YFSETQ in the germline V gene. The CDR3: CATTRDSWDNEQFF. CDR3 coding DNA: TGCGCCACCACCCGGGACAGCTGGGACAATGAGCAGTTCTTC. The full variable domain, completed using reference TRBV5-1 and TRBJ2-1, is KAGVTQTPRYLIKTRGQQVTLSCSPISGHRSVSWYQQTPGQGLQFLFEYFSETQRNKGNFPGRFSGRQFSNSRSEMNVSTLELGDSALYLCATTRDSWDNEQFFGPGTRLTVL.

The chain has TRBV25-1 and TRBJ2-3, with a tentative D call TRBD1 (6 bases). Germline V gives CDR1 MGHDK, CDR2 SYGVNS. The CDR3 runs to 13 residues. With 2 bases removed from V and 4 bases from J, the gap between germline ends came to 7 bases. The CDR3 DNA is TGTGCCAGCAGTGAACAGGGGCCAGATACGCAGTATTTT. Translated: CASSEQGPDTQYF.

The rearrangement uses TRBV19 and TRBJ2-3; 12 bases align to TRBD1. Losses at the gene ends were 11 bases for V and 5 bases for J; bases not matched to a gene: 8. The CDR3 runs 14 residues. Germline values: CDR1 LNHDA, CDR2 SQIVND (reference sequence). CDR3 nucleotide sequence: TGTGCCGTCCGGGACAGGGGGCGGGGAGATACGCAGTATTTT. It specifies CAVRDRGRGDTQYF.

This clone was observed at least ten times. This chain uses TRBV7-2 with TRBJ2-3; D might be TRBD1 (6 bases). There are 14 residues in the CDR3. Germline lookup yields CDR1 SGHTA and CDR2 FQGNSA. Trimming removed 5 bases from V and 6 bases from J, with 15 bases in between. CDR3 nucleotide sequence: TGTGCCAGCAGCAGAGGACAGTCTGGGGATACGCAGTATTTT. Translating it yields CASSRGQSGDTQYF.

This chain connects TRBV7-2 to TRBJ2-3, with TRBD2 as a possible D gene (5 bases). The ends were cut back, 1 base at V and 4 bases at J, with 9 bases in the middle. Per the germline V gene, CDR1 is SGHTA and CDR2 is FQGNSA. The CDR3 totals 14 residues. For the CDR3, the DNA is TGTGCCAGCAGCTTAGAGACCGGGGCAGATACGCAGTATTTT. The encoded protein is CASSLETGADTQYF.

This clone came up a few times. This rearrangement joins TRBV28 to TRBJ1-4; 7 positions match TRBD1. The germline V gene has CDR1 MDHEN and CDR2 SYDVKM. This CDR3 has 16 residues. The trim removed 6 bases at V and 0 bases at J, leaving 7 bases unmatched. The CDR3 nucleotides read TGTGCCAGCAGACCGCGTGGGACAGCAACTAATGAAAAACTGTTTTTT. Its protein product is CASRPRGTATNEKLFF.

This chain joins TRBV5-1 and TRBJ1-1, with TRBD1 matching over 7 bases. The CDR3 has 13 residues. Germline values: CDR1 SGHRS, CDR2 YFSETQ. J gave up 3 bases and V 4 bases, and 3 bases lay outside the gene matches. The CDR3 DNA reads TGCGCCAGCAGCACGACAGGGTACACTGAAGCTTTCTTT. Amino acids: CASSTTGYTEAFF.

The chain recombines TRBV28 with TRBJ1-4, with a possible D match to TRBD1 (6 bases). CDR3 size: 16 residues. CDR1 and CDR2 (germline): MDHEN, SYDVKM. V lost 4 bases and J 8 bases, leaving 20 bases between the germline ends. Here the CDR3 DNA reads TGTGCCAGCAGTTCCCCCCCAGGGGAAGGAAGCGAAAAACTGTTTTTT. Amino acid sequence: CASSSPPGEGSEKLFF.

The chain employs TRBV6-1 and TRBJ1-1; D is perhaps TRBD1 (6 bases). The CDR3 consists of 13 residues. Looked up from germline, CDR1 is MNHNS and CDR2 is SASEGT. V lost 6 bases and J 1 base, leaving 9 bases between the germline ends. The DNA for the CDR3 is TGTGCCAGCAGCGGACAGCCGAACACTGAAGCTTTCTTT. It translates to CASSGQPNTEAFF.

There are many counts of this clone. The V gene is TRBV7-9, the J gene TRBJ2-7; a possible D gene is TRBD1 (6 bases). The CDR3 is 14 amino acids. Germline CDR1 is SEHNR and CDR2 is FQNEAQ (reference sequence). Trimming left V 3 bases short and J 2 bases short, with 11 bases between. CDR3 residues: CASSFTTGTYEQYF. The CDR3 nucleotides read TGTGCCAGCAGCTTTACGACAGGAACCTACGAGCAGTACTTC.

The chain joins TRBV5-4 to TRBJ1-3, with a weak D call TRBD1 (5 bases). Germline assignment: CDR1 SGHNT and CDR2 YYREEE (reference sequence). The V end lost 4 bases, the J end lost 0 bases, and 11 bases lay between the germline ends. The CDR3 has 15 residues. The CDR3 here is CASSPGHSSGNTIYF. Here the CDR3 DNA reads TGTGCCAGCAGCCCCGGACATAGCTCTGGAAACACCATATATTTT.

The genes are TRBV7-8 and TRBJ2-7; D is unresolved. The CDR3 sequence is 12 residues long. V lost 1 base, J lost 9 bases, and 10 bases lay in between. The germline CDR1 and CDR2 sequences are SGHVS and FQNEAQ. This chain's CDR3 is CASSLDSHGQYF. The CDR3 region has the DNA TGTGCCAGCAGCTTAGACAGTCACGGGCAGTACTTC.

At least ten counts were recorded for this clone. The genes are TRBV18 and TRBJ2-7, with D uncertain. Germline-derived CDR1 and CDR2 are KGHSH and LQKENI. There are 11 residues in the CDR3. V was pared by 4 bases and J by 5 bases, with 6 bases between. Here the CDR3 reads CASSRQDEQYF. In nucleotides, the CDR3 is TGTGCCAGCTCACGACAAGACGAGCAGTACTTC.

The chain has TRBV4-3 and TRBJ2-6; possibly TRBD1 for D (6 bases). The CDR3 has 16 residues. Germline CDR1 and CDR2: LGHNA and YSLEER. V lost 2 bases to trimming and J lost 2 bases, with 10 bases between them. This chain's CDR3 is CASSQLGGPGANVLTF. CDR3 coding DNA: TGCGCCAGCAGCCAACTTGGGGGCCCTGGGGCCAACGTCCTGACTTTC.